These T cell receptor beta chains were read from a single sample in a study of identical twins. MiXCR was run by TCRdb on the 5' RACE reads, yielding one entry per CDR3 protein. Of roughly 240,000 distinct CDR3 sequences in the sample, roughly 7.5% were seen once. These data were also filed under a second study, of yellow fever vaccine responses in identical twins.

Sequenced: CD8+ T cells sorted from blood. The receptors stem from a woman in her late teens or twenties in good health. The CDR3 runs from the conserved cysteine through the conserved F or W. Each record gives: D gene, J gene, CDR3 length, clone size, V gene, CDR3 DNA, CDR3 protein. The D gene is left open where the match is weak. For some rows the clone size is stated as once, few or many, or as a class when expanded; others skip it.

NA | TRBJ2-1 | 12 | many | TRBV16 | TGTGCCAGCAGCCAATCGGGTTGGGAGCAGTTCTTC | CASSQSGWEQFF
TRBD1 | TRBJ2-1 | 14 | NA | TRBV10-2 | TGCGCCAGCAACGGAAGGGGGCGTGGGGATGAGCAGTTCTTC | CASNGRGRGDEQFF
TRBD2 | TRBJ2-1 | 16 | NA | TRBV7-9 | TGTGCCAGCAGCCCTCTAAGCGGGGTAACCTACAATGAGCAGTTCTTC | CASSPLSGVTYNEQFF
TRBD2 | TRBJ2-1 | 14 | NA | TRBV20-1 | TGCAGTGGTGGTACAAGCGGGGGTTACAATGAGCAGTTCTTC | CSGGTSGGYNEQFF
TRBD1 | TRBJ2-1 | 15 | many | TRBV12-3/TRBV12-4 | TGTGCCAGCAGTAGACAGGGGGTTTCCTACAATGAGCAGTTCTTC | CASSRQGVSYNEQFF
TRBD1 | TRBJ2-1 | 16 | many | TRBV15 | TGTGCCACCAGCAGAGATAGAGACAGGGGGGCGTTTGAGCAGTTCTTC | CATSRDRDRGAFEQFF
TRBD2 | TRBJ2-3 | 16 | NA | TRBV2 | TGTGCCAGCAGGACCCCTCAAGCGGGGACCACAGATACGCAGTATTTT | CASRTPQAGTTDTQYF
TRBD2 | TRBJ2-1 | 15 | few | TRBV7-3 | TGTGCCAGCAGCTTTAGTAGACTAGCGAGCAATGAGCAGTTCTTC | CASSFSRLASNEQFF
TRBD2 | TRBJ2-1 | 11 | many | TRBV7-9 | TGTGCCAGTAGCGGGAGTAATGAGCAGTTCTTC | CASSGSNEQFF
TRBD1 | TRBJ1-1 | 15 | NA | TRBV4-1 | TGCGCCAGCAGCCAAGCGACAGGGAGGAACACTGAAGCTTTCTTT | CASSQATGRNTEAFF
NA | TRBJ2-1 | 12 | many | TRBV5-5 | TGTGCCAGCAGGCAAAGATCTAATGAGCAGTTCTTC | CASRQRSNEQFF
NA | TRBJ2-7 | 14 | few | TRBV10-3 | TGTGCCATCAGTGAGTCGGGGGAAAACTACGAGCAGTACTTC | CAISESGENYEQYF
TRBD1 | TRBJ2-7 | 12 | NA | TRBV29-1 | TGCAGCGCTGGGACAGGGATAAACGAGCAGTACTTC | CSAGTGINEQYF
NA | TRBJ2-5 | 14 | many | TRBV20-1 | TGCAGTGCTAGAGCGTGGTCGGGGACGGAGACCCAGTACTTC | CSARAWSGTETQYF
NA | TRBJ1-1 | 15 | NA | TRBV28 | TGTGCCAGCACCTTATTTAGGTACAAAAACACTGAAGCTTTCTTT | CASTLFRYKNTEAFF
NA | TRBJ2-7 | 11 | many | TRBV29-1 | TGCAGCGTTGTGGATAACTACGAGCAGTACTTC | CSVVDNYEQYF
NA | TRBJ1-1 | 13 | NA | TRBV19 | TGTGCCAGTAGTATCTACAGGAACACTGAAGCTTTCTTT | CASSIYRNTEAFF
TRBD1 | TRBJ2-7 | 16 | many | TRBV3-1 | TGTGCCAGCAGCCAAGAACCGACAGGGGTGTACTACGAGCAGTACTTC | CASSQEPTGVYYEQYF
TRBD2 | TRBJ2-1 | 14 | few | TRBV6-1 | TGTGCCAGCAACGTAGCGGGGAGTTCGGATGAGCAGTTCTTC | CASNVAGSSDEQFF
NA | TRBJ2-1 | 12 | few | TRBV7-9 | TGTGCCAGCAGCTCGATGATGTATGAGCAGTTCTTC | CASSSMMYEQFF
NA | TRBJ1-1 | 14 | few | TRBV2 | TGTGCCAGCAGTGAAGCGCATGGGCAAGTCGAAGCTTTCTTT | CASSEAHGQVEAFF
TRBD2 | TRBJ2-3 | 21 | NA | TRBV3-1 | TGTGCCAGCAGCCAAGCCCTAGCGGGAGATTGGGGGACCCCCTATGCAGATACGCAGTATTTT | CASSQALAGDWGTPYADTQYF
NA | TRBJ2-3 | 16 | few | TRBV7-9 | TGTGCCAGCAGGCCTTCTGACAGGCAGCCCACAGATACGCAGTATTTT | CASRPSDRQPTDTQYF
TRBD2 | TRBJ2-1 | 14 | few | TRBV13 | TGTGCCAGCAGCTTAGGGACTAGCCTGGGGGGGCAGTTCTTC | CASSLGTSLGGQFF
NA | TRBJ1-1 | 12 | NA | TRBV11-2 | TGTGCCAGCAGCCCATACAGGAGTGAAGCTTTCTTT | CASSPYRSEAFF
NA | TRBJ1-1 | 15 | few | TRBV7-8 | TGTGCCAGCAGCAAAAGGGACGGCTTGAACACTGAAGCTTTCTTT | CASSKRDGLNTEAFF
TRBD2 | TRBJ2-7 | 17 | NA | TRBV2 | TGTACCTGCTGTTCCCCCTTAGCTAGCGGGAGATCCTACGAGCAGTACTTC | CTCCSPLASGRSYEQYF
NA | TRBJ2-5 | 15 | NA | TRBV3-1 | TGTGCCAGCACCCAACTAAGGCAGATTTGGGAGACCCAGTACTTC | CASTQLRQIWETQYF
NA | TRBJ2-7 | 13 | few | TRBV14 | TGTGCCAGCAGCCGGACACTAACCTACGAGCAGTACTTC | CASSRTLTYEQYF
NA | TRBJ2-3 | 16 | few | TRBV28 | TGTGCCAGCAGTTTATCCGGGGGGCCTAGCACAGATACGCAGTATTTT | CASSLSGGPSTDTQYF
NA | TRBJ1-1 | 15 | NA | TRBV2 | TGTGCCAGCAAAGAGGGGTTCCCGCTGAACACTGAAGCTTTCTTT | CASKEGFPLNTEAFF
TRBD1 | TRBJ2-7 | 15 | few | TRBV28 | TGTGCCAGCAGTTCCCTGGACAGGAGCTCGGGTGAGCAGTACTTC | CASSSLDRSSGEQYF
NA | TRBJ2-5 | 15 | NA | TRBV5-6 | TGTGCCAGCAGCCAGGGCATTCTATACCAAGAGACCCAGTACTTC | CASSQGILYQETQYF
NA | TRBJ2-7 | 14 | NA | TRBV28 | TGTGCCAGCAGACAGGGACTATCCTCCTACGAGCAGTACTTC | CASRQGLSSYEQYF
TRBD1 | TRBJ2-2 | 15 | NA | TRBV13 | TGTGCCAGCAGCTCGGGACAGCTGGACACCGGGGAGCTGTTTTTT | CASSSGQLDTGELFF
NA | TRBJ1-5 | 15 | few | TRBV20-1 | TGCAGTGCTACGTCGGGAGGGGTAGGCAATCAGCCCCAGCATTTT | CSATSGGVGNQPQHF
NA | TRBJ2-7 | 15 | few | TRBV10-1 | TGCGCCAGCAGTGAGTCGAACACCTATTCCTACGAGCAGTACTTC | CASSESNTYSYEQYF
NA | TRBJ2-1 | 17 | many | TRBV15 | TGTGCCACCAGCGCGGGACACGGAGTCGGTTCCTACAATGAGCAGTTCTTC | CATSAGHGVGSYNEQFF
TRBD2 | TRBJ2-1 | 18 | few | TRBV2 | TGTGCCAGCAGTGAATTGACGATCATGCGGGGGGCCTACAATGAGCAGTTCTTC | CASSELTIMRGAYNEQFF
TRBD2 | TRBJ2-7 | 16 | NA | TRBV4-2 | TGTGCCAGCAGCCAGGAATCAGCGGGAGGGTTCGACGAGCAGTACTTC | CASSQESAGGFDEQYF
NA | TRBJ1-6 | 16 | NA | TRBV28 | TGTGCCAGCAGTTTAAGTCAGAGCTCCTATAATTCACCCCTCCACTTT | CASSLSQSSYNSPLHF
NA | TRBJ2-7 | 13 | few | TRBV12-3/TRBV12-4 | TGTGCCAGCGGGCGGAGTACCTCCTACGAGCAGTACTTC | CASGRSTSYEQYF